The 21 T cell receptor beta chains reported below all come from one sample, sequenced in a study of T cell repertoires in cytomegalovirus infection. TCRdb redid the calling of the reads with MiXCR, one entry per CDR3 protein. This sample has around 440,000 distinct CDR3 sequences, with about 10% found just once. Specimen: PBMCs. The receptors were gathered from a human donor in good health (CMV status not recorded). Some clones in this sample may be carry-over from other donors' samples.

This clonotype was observed many times. The chain uses TRBV6-1 and TRBJ2-7; D not resolved. The CDR3 is made up of 16 amino acids. Germline V lookup: CDR1 MNHNS, CDR2 SASEGT. Trimming stripped 6 bases from V and 5 bases from J, with 23 bases between. The CDR3 DNA reads as TGTGCCAGCAGCCTCCGCACCATGGGTGATTGGAACGAGCAGTACTTC. This sequence encodes CASSLRTMGDWNEQYF.

This clonotype was detected many times. The chain joins TRBV20-1 to TRBJ2-4, with D perhaps TRBD2 (5 bases). The V gene lost 3 bases and the J gene lost 7 bases, with 13 bases spanning the gap. This CDR3 region has 13 residues. Germline CDR1 and CDR2: DFQATT and SNEGSKA (reference sequence). This chain's CDR3 is CSASISGKNIQYF. The CDR3 coding sequence is TGCAGTGCTAGTATCTCGGGGAAGAACATTCAGTACTTC.

This clonotype showed up many times. This chain joins TRBV7-3 and TRBJ1-4; a weak D match, TRBD1 (5 bases). Germline V gives CDR1 SGHTA, CDR2 FQGTGA. Trimming removed 2 bases from V and 8 bases from J, with 12 bases in between. This CDR3 spans 14 amino acids. This CDR3 is CASSLYRGEEKLFF. Here the CDR3 DNA reads TGTGCCAGCAGCTTATATAGGGGAGAGGAAAAACTGTTTTTT.

This clonotype has at least ten counts. The chain joins TRBV19 to TRBJ2-1, with TRBD2 matching over 13 bases. From germline, CDR1 is LNHDA and CDR2 SQIVND (reference sequence). The CDR3 has 17 amino acids. Trimming removed 3 bases from V and 12 bases from J; junction bases left unmatched: 14. The CDR3 DNA sequence: TGTGCCAGTAGTATCCTCGGACTAGCGGGGGATGAATATGTGCAGTTCTTC. It translates to CASSILGLAGDEYVQFF.

The chain couples TRBV2 to TRBJ2-2; the match to TRBD1 covers 7 bases. J lost 2 bases, V lost 7 bases, and 7 bases had no gene match. The germline V gene encodes CDR1 SNHLY and CDR2 FYNNEI. This CDR3 has 15 residues. The CDR3 loop reads CASKTGQPNTGELFF. The CDR3 DNA reads TGTGCCAGCAAGACGGGACAGCCCAACACCGGGGAGCTGTTTTTT.

Ten or more counts support this clonotype. This chain joins TRBV5-4 and TRBJ2-5; 9 nucleotides match TRBD1. With 3 bases clipped from V and 4 bases from J, the junction kept 10 bases outside the gene matches. CDR1 SGHNT and CDR2 YYREEE come from the germline V gene (reference sequence). The CDR3 length is 16 residues. CDR3 sequence (DNA): TGTGCCAGCAGCTCGGAACAGGGGGCTTCGGGAGAGACCCAGTACTTC. This sequence encodes CASSSEQGASGETQYF.

This clonotype has at least ten counts. The CDR3: CASSFRGTAFSGYGYTF. The CDR3 DNA sequence: TGTGCCAGCAGCTTCCGCGGGACAGCCTTCAGTGGCTATGGCTACACCTTC. The V gene is TRBV7-8, the J gene TRBJ1-2; 7 bases line up with TRBD1. The CDR3 covers 17 residues. Germline values: CDR1 SGHVS, CDR2 FQNEAQ. With V trimmed by 3 bases and J by 4 bases, 14 bases remained unmatched.

In this sample, this clonotype turned up many times. This sequence joins TRBV12-3 or TRBV12-4 and TRBJ1-2; 7 bases line up with TRBD1. V was pared by 5 bases and J by 3 bases, with 9 bases of the junction left unmatched. CDR3 length equals 15 residues. CDR3 in amino acids: CASSLTGPQDYGYTF. The CDR3 DNA follows: TGTGCCAGCAGTCTGACAGGGCCTCAGGACTATGGCTACACCTTC.

The sample holds a few counts of this clonotype. The chain has TRBV28 and TRBJ2-7; D not resolved. Trimming took off 7 bases at V and 3 bases at J, with 19 bases between the two ends. Germline loops: CDR1 MDHEN, CDR2 SYDVKM. This CDR3 comprises 15 residues. CDR3 nucleotide sequence: TGTGCCAGCACCTCTCCTCGGATGCTAGACTACGAGCAGTACTTC. Encoded protein: CASTSPRMLDYEQYF.

This clonotype has ten or more counts. The chain recombines TRBV2 with TRBJ1-5; tentatively, D is TRBD1 (6 bases). V dropped 7 bases and J dropped 4 bases, with 14 bases sitting between them. There are 14 residues in the CDR3. CDR1 is SNHLY and CDR2 is FYNNEI in the germline V gene. This chain's CDR3 is CASTQGRGNQPQHF. CDR3 coding DNA: TGTGCCAGCACCCAGGGCAGGGGAAATCAGCCCCAGCATTTT.

The rearrangement links TRBV9 to TRBJ2-7, with D possibly TRBD1 on 6 matching bases. The CDR3 length is 15 residues. CDR1 is SGDLS, CDR2 YYNGEE, per germline. V shed 0 bases and J shed 0 bases, with 10 bases lying between them. CDR3 coding DNA: TGTGCCAGCAGCGTAGGGCAGGGGCCCTCCTACGAGCAGTACTTC. Translation: CASSVGQGPSYEQYF. Full variable domain (remainder filled in from reference TRBV9 and TRBJ2-7): DSGVTQTPKHLITATGQRVTLRCSPRSGDLSVYWYQQSLDQGLQFLIQYYNGEERAKGNILERFSAQQFPDLHSELNLSSLELGDSALYFCASSVGQGPSYEQYFGPGTRLTVT.

This clonotype was seen repeatedly, ten times or more. The CDR3 sequence: CASSQFTGGKGNEQFF. As DNA, the CDR3 is TGTGCCAGCAGTCAATTCACAGGGGGCAAGGGCAATGAGCAGTTCTTC. This chain uses TRBV6-2 or TRBV6-3 with TRBJ2-1, with 9 nucleotides matching TRBD1. The CDR3 has 16 residues. Germline CDR1 reads MNHEY; CDR2 reads SVGEGT. V lost 5 bases, J lost 6 bases, and 11 bases stayed unmatched.

This clonotype was found many times. This chain links TRBV7-3 with TRBJ2-2; 8 nucleotides align to TRBD1. Germline CDR1 reads SGHTA; CDR2 reads FQGTGA. This CDR3 has 14 amino acids. V dropped 4 bases and J dropped 6; count of bases not matched to a gene: 4. The CDR3 reads CASSYSTGAGELFF. DNA of the CDR3: TGTGCCAGCAGCTACTCGACAGGGGCCGGGGAGCTGTTTTTT.

This clonotype was counted at least ten times. This chain uses TRBV5-5 with TRBJ1-1; a weak D match, TRBD1 (5 bases). Trimming took 0 bases from V and 11 from J, leaving 20 bases between them. Germline CDR1 reads SGHKS; CDR2 reads YYEKEE (reference sequence). This CDR3 is built from 15 residues. CDR3 loop: CASSLGGGTPRSAFF. The CDR3 coding sequence is TGTGCCAGCAGCTTGGGCGGAGGGACGCCCCGAAGTGCTTTCTTT.

This clonotype has at least ten counts. The rearrangement links TRBV6-8 to TRBJ1-5; D uncertain. The CDR3 covers 12 residues. The ends were cut back, 7 bases at V and 6 bases at J, with 10 bases in the middle. The V gene's germline CDR1 is MNHGY and CDR2 SAAAGT. CDR3 loop: CASTLRVQPQHF. In DNA, the CDR3 is TGTGCCAGCACTTTACGGGTTCAGCCCCAGCATTTT.

This clonotype came up a few times. This chain joins TRBV29-1 and TRBJ2-1; D remains ambiguous. Looked up from germline, CDR1 is SQVTM and CDR2 is ANQGSEA. The V end was cut by 3 bases, the J end by 0 bases, with 9 bases between. The CDR3 runs to 14 residues. The CDR3 nucleotides are TGCAGCGTTGATGGGCGCGGCTCCTACAATGAGCAGTTCTTC. It is translated as CSVDGRGSYNEQFF.

This clonotype has at least ten counts. The chain combines TRBV4-2 with TRBJ2-1; TRBD2 matches at 12 bases. The CDR3 runs 16 residues. With 0 bases clipped from V and 9 bases from J, the junction kept 6 bases outside the gene matches. Germline V lookup: CDR1 LGHNA, CDR2 YNFKEQ. The DNA for the CDR3 is TGTGCCAGCAGCCAAGAATGGCGACTAGCGGGAGTTGAGCAGTTCTTC. Its translation: CASSQEWRLAGVEQFF.

In this sample, this clonotype turned up many times. This chain links TRBV7-9 with TRBJ2-3; no reliable D call. Looked up from germline, CDR1 is SEHNR and CDR2 is FQNEAQ (reference sequence). V was clipped by 6 bases and J by 1 base, with 8 bases between them. This CDR3 is built from 13 residues. The CDR3 nucleotides read TGTGCCAGCAGATCCTCTGGCACAGATACGCAGTATTTT. This encodes CASRSSGTDTQYF.

This clonotype was picked up many times. The chain combines TRBV28 with TRBJ2-1; D may be TRBD2 (5 bases). The CDR3 sequence is 11 residues long. V dropped 3 bases and J dropped 15 bases, with 12 bases sitting between them. The germline gives CDR1 MDHEN, CDR2 SYDVKM. The CDR3 spells CASSFGVRLFF. Written as DNA, the CDR3 is TGTGCCAGCAGTTTCGGGGTCCGTTTGTTCTTC.

This clonotype was observed at least ten times. The gene calls are TRBV12-3 or TRBV12-4 and TRBJ2-7, with TRBD1 matching 7 bases. This CDR3 is 15 amino acids long. The J segment lost 6 bases and the V segment lost 4 bases, leaving 12 bases of the junction unmatched. For the CDR3, the DNA is TGTGCCAGCAGTTGGGCCGGGACAGCCGGGTCCGAGCAGTACTTC. It yields the protein CASSWAGTAGSEQYF.

This clonotype was found once. A read error may be the cause here, since a much bigger clone is one base away. In DNA, the CDR3 is TGTGCCAGCAGCCAAGAGCCACGGGGGTGGACTGATGAAAAACTGTTTTTT. This codes for CASSQEPRGWTDEKLFF. The chain links TRBV4-2 to TRBJ1-4, with D possibly being TRBD1 (5 bases). The CDR3 is made up of 17 amino acids. The ends were cut back, 0 bases at V and 6 bases at J, with 17 bases in the middle. CDR1 is LGHNA, CDR2 YNFKEQ, per germline.